This entry lists 20 T cell receptor beta chains sequenced from one sample in a study of cytomegalovirus exposure and HLA in healthy donors. The PCR used 60 Vbeta and 13 Jbeta primers. The assay was immunoSEQ multiplex PCR, and TCRdb's table has in-frame clones only and misses some. The table lists 150,000 or so clones, around 80% of them singletons. Sequencing used PBMCs. These receptors were collected from a male donor in good health and CMV-seropositive.

The chain recombines TRBV27 with TRBJ1-3, with a tentative D call TRBD1 (5 bases). The CDR3 is 16 residues long. V lost 6 bases and J lost 0, with 15 bases in between. Germline assignment: CDR1 MNHEY and CDR2 SMNVEV (reference sequence). CDR3 coding DNA: TGTGCCAGCAGCAGGGCCTTACCCTCCTCTGGAAACACCATATATTTT. Residues: CASSRALPSSGNTIYF.

The chain couples TRBV5-5 to TRBJ2-7; D gene uncertain. In germline, CDR1 is SGHKS, CDR2 YYEKEE (reference sequence). Trimming took off 4 bases at V and 7 bases at J, with 15 bases between the two ends. The CDR3 extends over 13 amino acids. As DNA, the CDR3 is TGTGCCAGCAGCCCCTCGACCGGGTGGGAGCAGTACTTC. Its translation is CASSPSTGWEQYF.

The rearrangement links TRBV5-4 to TRBJ1-2; weak D call: TRBD1 (6 bases). The germline V gene has CDR1 SGHNT and CDR2 YYREEE (reference sequence). CDR3 length: 14 amino acids. V lost 0 bases to trimming and J lost 0 bases, with 6 bases between them. The chain's CDR3 is CASSLGTANYGYTF. For the CDR3, the DNA is TGTGCCAGCAGCTTGGGGACAGCTAACTATGGCTACACCTTC.

The V call is TRBV14, the J call TRBJ1-1; no reliable D call. The germline V and J ends were trimmed by 4 bases and 6 bases, with 15 bases remaining between them. Looked up from germline, CDR1 is SGHDN and CDR2 is FVKESK. This CDR3 spans 14 amino acids. CDR3 bases: TGTGCCAGCAGCCCCAACCCAGGTGGGTCTGAAGCTTTCTTT. Residues: CASSPNPGGSEAFF.

The gene calls are TRBV4-1 and TRBJ1-2; unclear D gene. This CDR3 contains 11 residues. Germline CDR1 MGHRA, CDR2 YSYEKL. V was clipped by 5 bases and J by 13 bases, with 14 bases between them. In DNA form, the CDR3 reads TGCGCCAGCAGCTCTAGAGGTTTAGCCACCTTC. The encoded protein is CASSSRGLATF.

The chain uses TRBV7-6 and TRBJ2-7, with 8 bases that match TRBD2. CDR3 size: 16 residues. From germline, CDR1 is SGHVS and CDR2 FNYEAQ. V dropped 1 base and J dropped 5; count of bases not matched to a gene: 10. This CDR3 reads CASSLEVAGGLNEQYF. In nucleotides, the CDR3 is TGTGCCAGCAGCTTAGAGGTGGCGGGAGGATTAAACGAGCAGTACTTC.

The genes are TRBV7-9 and TRBJ2-7, with a possible D match to TRBD2 (5 bases). The CDR3 loop spans 13 amino acids. The V gene's germline CDR1 is SEHNR and CDR2 FQNEAQ (reference sequence). Trimming removed 7 bases from V and 4 bases from J, with 14 bases in between. Here the CDR3 reads CASTRGAVYEQYF. CDR3 DNA sequence: TGTGCCAGCACCCGGGGAGCCGTTTACGAGCAGTACTTC. Full variable domain (missing parts from reference TRBV7-9 and TRBJ2-7): DTGVSQNPRHKITKRGQNVTFRCDPISEHNRLYWYRQTLGQGPEFLTYFQNEAQLEKSRLLSDRFSAERPKGSFSTLEIQRTEQGDSAMYLCASTRGAVYEQYFGPGTRLTVT.

The chain combines TRBV5-5 with TRBJ1-4; D possibly corresponds to TRBD1 (6 bases). The ends were cut back, 6 bases at V and 0 bases at J, with 9 bases in the middle. This CDR3 has 14 amino acids. Germline assignment: CDR1 SGHKS and CDR2 YYEKEE (reference sequence). As DNA, the CDR3 is TGTGCCAGCAACAGGGTTGCAACTAATGAAAAACTGTTTTTT. Its protein is CASNRVATNEKLFF.

The V gene is TRBV6-1, the J gene TRBJ1-1; the D gene is possibly TRBD1 (5 bases). From germline, CDR1 is MNHNS and CDR2 SASEGT. Trimming took 6 bases from V and 6 from J, leaving 17 bases between them. CDR3 length: 14 amino acids. Written as DNA, the CDR3 is TGTGCCAGCAGCCAAGGGGCGACTGTTTCTGAAGCTTTCTTT. Its translation: CASSQGATVSEAFF.

Remarks on this clone: One junction end does not reproduce the germline sequence, and a read error may be involved. The chain joins TRBV7-7 to TRBJ2-1, with TRBD2 matching 8 bases. This CDR3 is 16 amino acids long. Germline V gene sequence: CDR1 SSHAT, CDR2 FNYEAQ (reference sequence). The CDR3: CASSLASGSSYNEQFF. CDR3 coding DNA: TGTGCTAGCAGCCTAGCGAGCGGGAGCTCCTACAATGAGCAGTTCTTC.

The V call is TRBV7-9, the J call TRBJ2-7; tentatively, D is TRBD2 (6 bases). Per the germline V gene, CDR1 is SEHNR and CDR2 is FQNEAQ (reference sequence). The V and J ends lost 11 bases and 0 bases respectively, with 14 bases between them. This CDR3 spans 13 amino acids. CDR3 DNA sequence: TGTGCCGGCGGGGCGGCTAGCTCCTACGAGCAGTACTTC. It translates to CAGGAASSYEQYF.

The chain joins TRBV5-8 to TRBJ2-7, with 7 positions matching TRBD1. This CDR3 is built from 14 residues. The germline gives CDR1 SGHTS, CDR2 YDEGEE. V lost 1 base, J lost 2 bases, and 3 bases stayed unmatched. The CDR3 loop is CASSLWQGAYEQYF. The DNA of the CDR3 is TGTGCCAGCAGCTTGTGGCAGGGGGCCTACGAGCAGTACTTC. The whole variable domain, remainder taken from reference TRBV5-8 and TRBJ2-7, is EAGVTQSPTHLIKTRGQQATLRCSPISGHTSVYWYQQALGLGLQFLLWYDEGEERNRGNFPPRFSGRQFPNYSSELNVNALELEDSALYLCASSLWQGAYEQYFGPGTRLTVT.

The genes are TRBV10-3 and TRBJ2-7, with 11 nucleotides matching TRBD1. Germline values: CDR1 ENHRY, CDR2 SYGVKD. The CDR3 consists of 14 residues. The J segment lost 5 bases and the V segment lost 7 bases, leaving 7 bases of the junction unmatched. The CDR3 sequence: CAIKSGQGGNEQYF. The CDR3 DNA follows: TGTGCCATCAAGTCGGGACAGGGGGGGAACGAGCAGTACTTC.

This chain links TRBV19 with TRBJ2-1; the match to TRBD2 covers 11 bases. The V gene end was trimmed by 3 bases and the J gene end by 7 bases; junction bases not matched to a gene: 8. Germline V gene lookup returns CDR1 LNHDA and CDR2 SQIVND (reference sequence). This CDR3 has 16 amino acids. The CDR3 sequence: CASSMGVAGGVNEQFF. The CDR3 nucleotides read TGTGCCAGTAGTATGGGGGTAGCGGGAGGGGTAAATGAGCAGTTCTTC.

The rearrangement joins TRBV7-9 to TRBJ1-2, with D maybe TRBD1 (5 bases). The CDR3 has 16 residues. Looked up from germline, CDR1 is SEHNR and CDR2 is FQNEAQ (reference sequence). V lost 5 bases to trimming and J lost 3 bases, with 19 bases between them. The CDR3 here is CASSRHRGGGDYGYTF. The CDR3 nucleotides read TGTGCCAGCAGCCGACACCGGGGCGGGGGGGACTATGGCTACACCTTC.

This chain uses TRBV7-6 with TRBJ2-1; 11 nucleotides line up with TRBD2. The V gene's germline CDR1 is SGHVS and CDR2 FNYEAQ. The CDR3 sequence is 15 residues long. J lost 7 bases, V lost 5 bases, and 7 bases had no gene match. CDR3: CASSALAGGGNEQFF. The CDR3 region has the DNA TGTGCCAGCAGCGCGCTAGCGGGAGGTGGTAATGAGCAGTTCTTC.

V usage is TRBV27 and J usage is TRBJ2-4; 8 nucleotides align to TRBD2. The J segment lost 4 bases and the V segment lost 4 bases, leaving 12 bases of the junction unmatched. The CDR3 sequence is 17 residues long. Germline assignment: CDR1 MNHEY and CDR2 SMNVEV (reference sequence). The CDR3 bases are TGTGCCAGCAGTTCGGTTGGGGGCGGGAGGAGTAAAAACATTCAGTACTTC. This codes for CASSSVGGGRSKNIQYF.

This sequence joins TRBV5-1 and TRBJ2-6; maybe TRBD2 (5 bases). The CDR3 has 17 amino acids. Trimming shortened V by 0 bases and J by 1 base, and 11 bases separated the two germline ends. Germline V gene sequence: CDR1 SGHRS, CDR2 YFSETQ. The CDR3 loop is CASSLVLGGSGANVLTF. The CDR3 bases are TGCGCCAGCAGCTTGGTATTGGGCGGGTCTGGGGCCAACGTCCTGACTTTC.

This rearrangement joins TRBV28 to TRBJ2-5; the D gene is possibly TRBD1 (5 bases). The tail of the sequence fits TRBJ2-7 better, so the J call may be wrong. Germline V CDR1 and CDR2: MDHEN, SYDVKM. The CDR3 extends over 12 amino acids. This CDR3 reads CASSFPGYEQYF. The CDR3 coding sequence is TGTGCCAGCAGTTTCCCAGGGTACGAGCAGTACTTC.

This clone was observed a few times. The rearrangement links TRBV7-3 to TRBJ1-1, with a possible D match to TRBD1 (6 bases). The CDR3 sequence is 14 residues long. The V gene lost 5 bases and the J gene lost 6 bases, with 16 bases spanning the gap. The germline CDR1 and CDR2 sequences are SGHTA and FQGTGA. DNA of the CDR3: TGTGCCAGCAGCCCTGACAGGTCTAGGGCTGAAGCTTTCTTT. It is translated as CASSPDRSRAEAFF.